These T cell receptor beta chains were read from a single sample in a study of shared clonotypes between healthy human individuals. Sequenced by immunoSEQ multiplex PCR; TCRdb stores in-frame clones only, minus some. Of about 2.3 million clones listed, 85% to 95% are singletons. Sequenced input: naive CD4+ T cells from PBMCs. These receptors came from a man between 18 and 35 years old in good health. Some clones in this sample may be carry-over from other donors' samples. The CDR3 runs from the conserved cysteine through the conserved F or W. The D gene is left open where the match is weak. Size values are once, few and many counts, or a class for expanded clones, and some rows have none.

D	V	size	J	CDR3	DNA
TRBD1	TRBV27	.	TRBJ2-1	CASSLDRGRNNDEQFF	TGTGCCAGCAGTTTGGATAGGGGGCGGAATAACGATGAGCAGTTCTTC
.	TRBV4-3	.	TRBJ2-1	CASSLSLSRAGNNEQFF	TGCGCCAGCAGCCTCAGCCTGTCGAGGGCGGGGAACAATGAGCAGTTCTTC
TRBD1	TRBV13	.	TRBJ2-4	CASSWPGQGNIQYF	TGTGCCAGCAGCTGGCCGGGACAGGGAAACATTCAGTACTTC
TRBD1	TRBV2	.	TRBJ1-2	CASREQGTDYGYTF	TGTGCCAGCAGGGAACAAGGGACAGACTATGGCTACACCTTC
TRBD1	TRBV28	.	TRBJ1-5	CASRDSGGHNQPQHF	TGTGCCAGCAGAGACTCAGGGGGACACAATCAGCCCCAGCATTTT
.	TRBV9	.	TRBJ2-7	CASSVRPSSYEQYF	TGTGCCAGCAGCGTAAGACCGAGCTCCTACGAGCAGTACTTC
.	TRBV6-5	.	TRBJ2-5	CASSYLGYQYQETQYF	TGTGCCAGCAGTTATCTCGGATACCAGTACCAAGAGACCCAGTACTTC
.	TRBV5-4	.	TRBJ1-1	CASSWPGMNTEAFF	TGTGCCAGCAGCTGGCCGGGGATGAACACTGAAGCTTTCTTT
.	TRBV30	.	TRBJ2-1	CAWSTGTYTYNEQFF	TGTGCCTGGAGCACCGGGACGTATACCTACAATGAGCAGTTCTTC
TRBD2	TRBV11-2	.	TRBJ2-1	CASSAAPGLAGDEFF	TGTGCCAGCAGCGCCGCTCCGGGACTAGCGGGAGACGAGTTCTTC
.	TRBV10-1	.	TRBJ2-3	CASSESGGSSTDTQYF	TGCGCCAGCAGTGAGTCCGGCGGATCTAGCACAGATACGCAGTATTTT
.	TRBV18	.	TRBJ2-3	CASSFQSERGTDTQYF	TGTGCCAGCTCATTTCAGTCGGAGCGCGGCACAGATACGCAGTATTTT
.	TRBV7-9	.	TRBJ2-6	CASGRLTDTGANVLTF	TGTGCCAGCGGGCGGTTAACCGATACTGGGGCCAACGTCCTGACTTTC
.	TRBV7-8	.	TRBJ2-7	CASSTGQYEQYF	TGTGCCAGCAGCACAGGACAGTACGAGCAGTACTTC
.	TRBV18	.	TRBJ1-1	CASSPLFVSDMNTEAFF	TGTGCCAGCTCACCACTGTTCGTTTCTGATATGAACACTGAAGCTTTCTTT
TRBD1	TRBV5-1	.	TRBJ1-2	CASSLDRGRDGYTF	TGCGCCAGCAGCTTGGACAGGGGCCGCGATGGCTACACCTTC
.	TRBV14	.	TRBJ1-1	CASRPPGLYITEAFF	TGTGCCAGCCGACCACCGGGACTCTATATCACTGAAGCTTTCTTT
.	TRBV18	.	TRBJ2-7	CASSPGGFYEQYF	TGTGCCAGCTCACCGGGCGGTTTCTACGAGCAGTACTTC
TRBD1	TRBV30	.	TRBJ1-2	CAWSGTGHGYTF	TGTGCCTGGAGTGGGACAGGGCATGGCTACACCTTC
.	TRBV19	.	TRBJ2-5	CASSISRAQETQYF	TGTGCCAGTAGTATTTCCAGGGCCCAAGAGACCCAGTACTTC
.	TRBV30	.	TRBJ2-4	CAWSASLRDIQYF	TGTGCCTGGAGTGCCTCCCTGCGGGACATTCAGTACTTC
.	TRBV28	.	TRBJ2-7	CASSLRGSHPYEQYF	TGTGCCAGCAGTTTAAGGGGGAGCCACCCCTACGAGCAGTACTTC
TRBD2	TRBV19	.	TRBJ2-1	CASSMRTSGSYNEQFF	TGTGCCAGTAGTATGCGGACTAGCGGGAGCTACAATGAGCAGTTCTTC
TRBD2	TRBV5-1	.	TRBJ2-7	CASSTSGRGSEQYF	TGCGCCAGCAGTACTAGCGGGAGAGGTAGCGAGCAGTACTTC
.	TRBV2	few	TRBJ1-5	CASSDRARQPQHF	TGTGCCAGCAGTGATAGGGCGCGTCAGCCCCAGCATTTT
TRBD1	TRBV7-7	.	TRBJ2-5	CASSLTGGRKETQYF	TGTGCCAGCAGCCTTACAGGGGGCAGGAAAGAGACCCAGTACTTC
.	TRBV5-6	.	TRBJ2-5	CASSFFVDNQETQYF	TGTGCCAGCAGCTTTTTCGTAGACAACCAGGAGACCCAGTACTTC
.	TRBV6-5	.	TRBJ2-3	CASRPSTTTDTQYF	TGTGCCAGCAGACCGAGCACCACCACAGATACGCAGTATTTT
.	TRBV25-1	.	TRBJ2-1	CASSEDGDWANEQFF	TGTGCCAGCAGTGAGGATGGGGACTGGGCCAATGAGCAGTTCTTC
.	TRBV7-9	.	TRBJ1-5	CASSLFGQPQHF	TGTGCCAGCAGCTTATTCGGTCAGCCCCAGCATTTT
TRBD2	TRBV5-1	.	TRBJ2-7	CASSLTSGREGEQYF	TGCGCCAGCAGCCTGACCAGCGGGAGGGAAGGAGAGCAGTACTTC
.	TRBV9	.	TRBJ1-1	CASSPSMNTEAFF	TGTGCCAGCAGCCCGTCCATGAACACTGAAGCTTTCTTT
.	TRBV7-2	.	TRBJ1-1	CASSAQGYTEAFF	TGTGCCAGCAGCGCTCAGGGCTACACTGAAGCTTTCTTT
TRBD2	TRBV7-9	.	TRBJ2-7	CASSLGGGGRHPSYEQYF	TGTGCCAGCAGCTTAGGAGGTGGCGGGAGGCACCCCTCCTACGAGCAGTACTTC
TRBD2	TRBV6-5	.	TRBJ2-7	CASSYRGTSYYEQYF	TGTGCCAGCAGTTACCGGGGGACTAGTTACTACGAGCAGTACTTC
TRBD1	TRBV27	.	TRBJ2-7	CASSSQRQGASYEQYF	TGTGCCAGCAGTTCCCAACGACAGGGGGCATCTTACGAGCAGTACTTC
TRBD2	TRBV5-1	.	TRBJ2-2	CASQELAGGTGELFF	TGCGCCAGCCAGGAACTAGCGGGAGGCACCGGGGAGCTGTTTTTT
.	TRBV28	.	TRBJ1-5	CASSFLTDNQPQHF	TGTGCCAGCAGTTTTCTGACTGACAATCAGCCCCAGCATTTT
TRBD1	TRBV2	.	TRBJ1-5	CASRLGTASNQPQHF	TGTGCCAGCAGGCTGGGGACAGCTAGCAATCAGCCCCAGCATTTT
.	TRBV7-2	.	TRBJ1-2	CASSPDGTSSYGYTF	TGTGCCAGCAGCCCCGATGGGACCTCATCCTATGGCTACACCTTC
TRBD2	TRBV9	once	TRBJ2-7	CASSAGLGSYEQYF	TGTGCCAGCAGCGCGGGACTAGGCTCCTACGAGCAGTACTTC
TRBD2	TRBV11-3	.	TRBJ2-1	CASSLAGLAGYEQFF	TGTGCCAGCAGCTTAGCAGGGCTAGCGGGATATGAGCAGTTCTTC
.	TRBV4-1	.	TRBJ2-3	CASSQSPLRESTDTQYF	TGCGCCAGCAGCCAAAGCCCCTTGAGGGAGAGCACAGATACGCAGTATTTT
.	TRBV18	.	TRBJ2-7	CASSTSSYEQYF	TGTGCCAGCTCAACGAGCAGCTACGAGCAGTACTTC
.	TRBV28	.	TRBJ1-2	CASSLADYGYTF	TGTGCCAGCAGTTTAGCCGACTATGGCTACACCTTC
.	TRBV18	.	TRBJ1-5	CASSPGRDGNQPQHF	TGTGCCAGCTCACCTGGCCGGGATGGCAATCAGCCCCAGCATTTT
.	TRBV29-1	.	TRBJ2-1	CSVDPGTSNEQFF	TGCAGCGTTGACCCCGGGACTTCCAATGAGCAGTTCTTC
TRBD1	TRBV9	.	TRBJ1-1	CASSVVGQGPEAFF	TGTGCCAGCAGCGTAGTCGGACAGGGCCCTGAAGCTTTCTTT
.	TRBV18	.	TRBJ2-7	CASSPWDAYEQYF	TGTGCCAGCTCACCGTGGGACGCATACGAGCAGTACTTC
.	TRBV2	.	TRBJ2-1	CASNLEFSGEQFF	TGTGCCAGCAACCTAGAGTTTTCAGGTGAGCAGTTCTTC
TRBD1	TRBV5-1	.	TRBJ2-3	CASSPDRGTDTQYF	TGCGCCAGCAGCCCTGACAGGGGAACAGATACGCAGTATTTT